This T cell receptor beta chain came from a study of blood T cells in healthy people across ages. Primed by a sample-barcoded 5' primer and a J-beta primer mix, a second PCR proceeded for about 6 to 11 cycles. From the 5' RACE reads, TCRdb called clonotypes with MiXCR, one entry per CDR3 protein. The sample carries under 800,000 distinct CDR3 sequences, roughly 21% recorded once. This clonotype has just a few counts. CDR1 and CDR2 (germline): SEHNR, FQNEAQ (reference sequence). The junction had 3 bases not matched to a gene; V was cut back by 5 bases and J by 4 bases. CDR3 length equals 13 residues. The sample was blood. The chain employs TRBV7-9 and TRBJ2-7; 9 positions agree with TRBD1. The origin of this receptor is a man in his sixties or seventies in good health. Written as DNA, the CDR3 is TGTGCCAGCAGCAAGGACAGGGGATACGAGCAGTACTTC. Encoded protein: CASSKDRGYEQYF.